This TCR beta chain is from a study of blood T cells in healthy people across ages. Study-level background: The capture of about one barcoded beta molecule per two T cells was achieved by template switching. General study results and limits: Donor CMV status was unknown, possibly confounding expanded clonotype changes.

J lost 1 base, V lost 8 bases, and 5 bases had no gene match. The CDR3 consists of 15 residues. CDR1 is SNHLY, CDR2 FYNNEI, per germline. Donors were systemically healthy Caucasian individuals from Russia aged roughly 6 to 90 years. Sample-barcoded 5' priming and a J-beta primer mix drove a second PCR of roughly 6 to 12 cycles. TCRdb analysed the 5' RACE reads with MiXCR anew, one entry per CDR3 protein. The repertoire includes 600,000 to 900,000 distinct CDR3 sequences, 25% to 30% of them detected once, and about 2.9% sits in the top ten. The sample holds a few counts of this clonotype. Its specificity is unknown. This sample was shared with a second study, whose subject was T cells of mothers and their children. This second study says: Reads recorded for TCR beta CDR3 numbered over 9 million per mother and several million per child.

The sample comprised blood. The genes are TRBV2 and TRBJ2-7, with 13 nucleotides matching TRBD2. This sequence originates from a boy younger than 18 in good health. CDR3 protein: CASGGLAGASYEQYF. CDR3 DNA: TGTGCCAGCGGCGGACTAGCGGGAGCTTCCTACGAGCAGTACTTC.